The sequence of this T cell receptor beta chain was determined in a study of blood T cells in healthy people across ages. Germline CDR1 and CDR2: MNHEY and SVGEGT. V lost 8 bases, J lost 4 bases, and 18 bases lay in between. The CDR3 length is 14 residues. Researchers report isolating at least 6 million PBMCs per sample. PCR was performed a second time for roughly 7 to 12 cycles using a sample-barcoded 5' primer and a J-beta primer mix. Every sample gave at least 2.5 million paired-end reads containing CDR3. TCRdb analysed the 5' RACE reads with MiXCR anew, one entry per CDR3 protein. The sample consists of fewer than 800,000 distinct CDR3 sequences, more than 40% of them appearing once.

V gene TRBV6-2 or TRBV6-3 combines with J gene TRBJ2-7; a weak D match, TRBD2 (5 bases). The source is a woman aged 60-70 years in good health. Specimen: blood. CDR3 sequence (DNA): TGTGCCAGCCAGGAGCGGCCAAGTAGATACGAGCAGTACTTC. Amino acid sequence: CASQERPSRYEQYF.